This T cell receptor (beta chain) was sequenced during a study of blood T cell repertoires in COVID-19. Assay used: immunoSEQ multiplex PCR; TCRdb lists only in-frame clones, some missing. The repertoire has approximately 180,000 clones, approximately 78% of them found once; the top ten carry 17%. The germline CDR1 and CDR2 sequences are LGHNA and YSLEER. The CDR3 extends over 18 amino acids. V trimming: 0 bases; J trimming: 6 bases; junction bases outside the gene matches: 9. Participant reports of clinical history set cohort assignment. V and J are TRBV4-3 and TRBJ1-6, with TRBD1 matching 9 bases. Material for sequencing was PBMCs or T cells enriched from blood (not recorded which). This receptor was taken from a woman aged 50 to 60 who had recovered from COVID-19. This CDR3 reads CASSQERWGTGSNSPLHF. The CDR3 nucleotides read TGCGCCAGCAGCCAAGAGAGGTGGGGGACAGGGTCTAATTCACCCCTCCACTTT.